This is a list of T cell receptor beta chains from one sample in a study of blood T cells in healthy people across ages. One entry per CDR3 protein results from TCRdb running MiXCR on the 5' RACE reads. The table lists approximately 600,000 distinct CDR3 sequences, about 53% of them singletons. Sequenced: blood. The receptors shown here come from a man aged 55 to 69 in good health. Both conserved end residues are part of each CDR3. The D gene is left open where the match is weak. Not every row has a clone size; where given, it reads once, few, many or a size class.

J | size | V | D | DNA | CDR3
TRBJ1-2 | few | TRBV5-1 | TRBD1 | TGCGCCAGCAGGCCGGGACAGGCGAACTATGGCTACACCTTC | CASRPGQANYGYTF
TRBJ2-7 | few | TRBV3-1 | TRBD1 | TGTGCCACCAGCGGTGACAGGGGGTACGAGCAGTACTTC | CATSGDRGYEQYF
TRBJ2-7 | many | TRBV7-9 | . | TGCGCCAGCAGCTTGGTAGGGAGCGAGCAGTACTTC | CASSLVGSEQYF
TRBJ2-7 | . | TRBV3-1 | . | TGTGCCAGCAGCCAATCCGAGACAGTTCCCCTGGGGGAGCAGTACTTC | CASSQSETVPLGEQYF
TRBJ2-5 | . | TRBV5-1 | TRBD1 | TGCGCCAGCAGCCTAGGGACAGGGGCTTCGAGACAAGAGACCCAGTACTTC | CASSLGTGASRQETQYF
TRBJ2-5 | . | TRBV7-7 | TRBD2 | TGTGCCAGCAGCTCAGGGACTAGTGGTGATCGCGAGACCCAGTACTTC | CASSSGTSGDRETQYF
TRBJ2-3 | . | TRBV5-1 | . | TGCGCCAGCAGCTGGTCCCCGGGACAATCAGGCGCAGATACGCAGTATTTT | CASSWSPGQSGADTQYF
TRBJ2-5 | . | TRBV20-1 | TRBD1 | TGCAGTGGACAGGGGCGGGAGACCCAGTACTTC | CSGQGRETQYF
TRBJ1-1 | . | TRBV12-3/TRBV12-4 | . | TGTGCCAGCAGTTTGAGGCAGGAGAACACTGAAGCTTTCTTT | CASSLRQENTEAFF
TRBJ2-1 | . | TRBV7-6 | . | TGTGCCAGCAGCTTAGTCTCTTCACAACAGGGCAGCTCCTACAATGAGCAGTTCTTC | CASSLVSSQQGSSYNEQFF
TRBJ2-1 | . | TRBV20-1 | TRBD1 | TGCAGTGCTAGTGAGTTGGGTGCAGGGGGAATCTCCTACAATGAGCAGTTCTTC | CSASELGAGGISYNEQFF
TRBJ2-7 | . | TRBV5-1 | TRBD2 | TGCGCCGGCAGCTTGTTGGTCGGGGGGAGCTACGAGCAGTACTTC | CAGSLLVGGSYEQYF
TRBJ2-5 | . | TRBV7-6 | TRBD2 | TGTGCCAGCAGCCCCGCCAGCGGGGGGGTTGTAAAGACCCAGTACTTC | CASSPASGGVVKTQYF
TRBJ2-5 | . | TRBV7-9 | . | TGTGCCAGCCGACAGGGAAGCGGGGAGACCCAGTACTTC | CASRQGSGETQYF
TRBJ2-7 | few | TRBV6-6 | . | TGTGCCAGCACTTCCTCCTACGAGCAGTACTTC | CASTSSYEQYF
TRBJ2-7 | once | TRBV5-1 | . | TGCGCCAGCGGCCCCGGGGATGCCTACGAGTACTTC | CASGPGDAYEYF
TRBJ2-7 | . | TRBV6-2/TRBV6-3 | TRBD2 | TGTGCCAGCAGTCCGCTCCGGGACTACTCCTACGAGCAGTACTTC | CASSPLRDYSYEQYF
TRBJ2-5 | . | TRBV21-1 | . | TGTGCCAGCACCCCCCAGTACTTC | CASTPQYF
TRBJ2-5 | . | TRBV7-9 | TRBD1 | TGTGCCACTCAGGCCCGGGACAGGGTTGAGGAGACCCAGTACTTC | CATQARDRVEETQYF
TRBJ2-3 | . | TRBV4-2 | . | TGTGCCAGCAGCCCCCGGGCCCTGGCAGATACGCAGTATTTT | CASSPRALADTQYF
TRBJ2-2 | . | TRBV6-2/TRBV6-3 | TRBD2 | TGTGCCAGCAGTTACACGAAGCGGGGGCGAAACACCGGGGAGCTGTTTTTT | CASSYTKRGRNTGELFF
TRBJ1-6 | . | TRBV21-1 | . | TGTGCCAGCAGCAAAGATGGACAGGGGTGTTCACCCCTCCACTTT | CASSKDGQGCSPLHF
TRBJ2-7 | many | TRBV6-2/TRBV6-3 | TRBD2 | TGTGCCAGCAGCCCGCTGGGACTAGGATCCTACGAGCAGTACTTC | CASSPLGLGSYEQYF
TRBJ2-3 | . | TRBV9 | TRBD2 | TGTGCCAGCAGCGTAGGGCTAGCGGGCGCAGATACGCAGTATTTT | CASSVGLAGADTQYF
TRBJ2-3 | . | TRBV10-3 | . | TGTGCCATTCAGATCAGGGCTGGGGATACGCAGTATTTT | CAIQIRAGDTQYF
TRBJ2-5 | . | TRBV12-3/TRBV12-4 | . | TGTGCCAGCAGCTCGGACCTCCAAGAGACCCAGTACTTC | CASSSDLQETQYF
TRBJ2-3 | once | TRBV28 | TRBD2 | TGTGCCAGCAGGGTTTCTCCGCTAGCGGGGGCTAGCACAGATACGCAGTATTTT | CASRVSPLAGASTDTQYF
TRBJ2-7 | . | TRBV12-3/TRBV12-4 | . | TGTGCCAGCAGCTTACAGGGATGTAACGAGCGGTACTTC | CASSLQGCNERYF
TRBJ2-7 | . | TRBV20-1 | . | TGCAGTGCTCCACGTGGGACTTCCACTCTCTACAATGAGCAGTACTTC | CSAPRGTSTLYNEQYF
TRBJ2-1 | . | TRBV29-1 | TRBD2 | TGCAGCTCGCGGCAGCTAGCGGTCGGGGAGCAGTTCTTC | CSSRQLAVGEQFF
TRBJ2-1 | . | TRBV20-1 | . | TGCAGTGCTAGACGGGGGTACTACGATGAGCAGTTCTTC | CSARRGYYDEQFF
TRBJ2-1 | . | TRBV10-3 | TRBD1 | TGTGCCATCAGTGACGGACAGGGGACCAATGAGCAGTTCTTC | CAISDGQGTNEQFF
TRBJ1-2 | . | TRBV10-3 | . | TGTGCCGTCAGTGAGGAACGGGGATCTGTGAATGGCTACACCTTC | CAVSEERGSVNGYTF
TRBJ2-6 | . | TRBV10-3 | . | TGTGCCACCAGAACAGGGTACTCTGGGGCCAACGTCCTGACTTTC | CATRTGYSGANVLTF
TRBJ2-1 | many | TRBV6-5 | . | TGTGCCAGCCCCGTCGGGGCCAATTCCTACAATGAGCAGTTCTTC | CASPVGANSYNEQFF
TRBJ2-7 | . | TRBV5-1 | . | TGCGCCAGCAGCTTGGGGCCGGACCGGAGCTCCTACGAGCAGTACTTC | CASSLGPDRSSYEQYF
TRBJ2-2 | . | TRBV11-2 | . | TGTGCCAGCAGCCTTAGCGGAAGGACAGGAGCTATCACCGGGGAGCTGTTTTTT | CASSLSGRTGAITGELFF
TRBJ2-5 | . | TRBV6-5 | . | TGTGCCAGCAGTTACTTCCCTGCAGAGACCCAGTACTTC | CASSYFPAETQYF
TRBJ2-7 | . | TRBV9 | . | TGTGCCAGCAGCGTAGACCGAGAGCAGTACTTC | CASSVDREQYF
TRBJ2-7 | . | TRBV20-1 | TRBD2 | TGCAGTGCTAGAGACAGGGACTACTACGAGCAGTACTTC | CSARDRDYYEQYF
TRBJ2-1 | . | TRBV7-2 | TRBD2 | TGTGCCAGCAGCTGGACTAGTAATCCCTCGAATGAGCAGTTCTTC | CASSWTSNPSNEQFF
TRBJ2-5 | . | TRBV2 | . | TGTGCCAGCAGTGAGCCAGCGGGAGAGACCCAGTACTTC | CASSEPAGETQYF